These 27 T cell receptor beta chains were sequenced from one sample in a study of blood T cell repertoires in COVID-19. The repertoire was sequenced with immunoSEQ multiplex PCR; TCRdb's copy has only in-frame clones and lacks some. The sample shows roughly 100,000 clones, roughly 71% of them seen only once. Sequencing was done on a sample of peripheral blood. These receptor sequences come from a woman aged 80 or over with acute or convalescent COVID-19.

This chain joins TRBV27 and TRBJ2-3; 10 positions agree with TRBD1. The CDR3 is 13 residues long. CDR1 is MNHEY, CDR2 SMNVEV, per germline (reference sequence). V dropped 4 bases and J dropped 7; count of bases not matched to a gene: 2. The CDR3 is CASSSTGGNTQYF. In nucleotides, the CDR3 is TGTGCCAGCAGTTCGACAGGGGGCAATACGCAGTATTTT.

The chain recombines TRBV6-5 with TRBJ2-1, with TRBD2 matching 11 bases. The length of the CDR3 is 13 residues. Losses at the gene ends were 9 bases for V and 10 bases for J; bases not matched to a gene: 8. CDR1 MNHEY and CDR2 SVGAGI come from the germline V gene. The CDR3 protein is CASGLAGGREQFF. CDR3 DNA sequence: TGTGCCAGTGGGTTAGCGGGGGGGAGGGAGCAGTTCTTC.

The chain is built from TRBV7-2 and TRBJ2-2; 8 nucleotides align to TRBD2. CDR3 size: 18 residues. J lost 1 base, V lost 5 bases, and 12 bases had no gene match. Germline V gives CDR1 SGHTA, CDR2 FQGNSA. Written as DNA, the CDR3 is TGTGCCAGCAGCCTTCTTCTTAGCGGGGCAGGGAACACCGGGGAGCTGTTTTTT. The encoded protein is CASSLLLSGAGNTGELFF.

CDR3 amino acids: CASSFPTSGRVTDTQYF. CDR3 DNA sequence: TGTGCCAGCAGCTTCCCTACTAGCGGGAGGGTCACAGATACGCAGTATTTT. The genes are TRBV7-9 and TRBJ2-3; the match to TRBD2 covers 13 bases. Germline CDR1 reads SEHNR; CDR2 reads FQNEAQ (reference sequence). V lost 3 bases and J lost 2; bases outside the gene matches: 5. CDR3 length: 17 residues.

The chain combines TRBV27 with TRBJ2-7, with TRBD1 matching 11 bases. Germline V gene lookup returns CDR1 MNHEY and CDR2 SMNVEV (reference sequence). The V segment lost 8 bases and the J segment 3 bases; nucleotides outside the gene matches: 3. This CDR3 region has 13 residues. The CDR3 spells CASLGTGGYEQYF. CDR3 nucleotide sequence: TGTGCCAGCCTGGGGACAGGGGGCTACGAGCAGTACTTC.

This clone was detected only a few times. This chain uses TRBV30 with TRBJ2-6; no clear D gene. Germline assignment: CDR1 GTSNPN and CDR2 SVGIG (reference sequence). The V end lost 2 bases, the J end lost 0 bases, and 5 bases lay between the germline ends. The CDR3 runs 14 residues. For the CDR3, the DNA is TGTGCCTGGAGTCCCGTCTCTGGGGCCAACGTCCTGACTTTC. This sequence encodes CAWSPVSGANVLTF.

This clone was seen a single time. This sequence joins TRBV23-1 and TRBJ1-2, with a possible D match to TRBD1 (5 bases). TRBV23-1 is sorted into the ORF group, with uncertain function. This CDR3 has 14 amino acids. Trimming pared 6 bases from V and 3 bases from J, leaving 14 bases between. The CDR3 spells CASSPPQGYYGYTF. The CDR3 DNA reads TGCGCCAGCAGCCCCCCGCAGGGATACTATGGCTACACCTTC.

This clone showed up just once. Here the CDR3 reads CASSWEARQPQHF. CDR3 coding DNA: TGTGCCAGCAGCTGGGAGGCGCGTCAGCCCCAGCATTTT. The rearrangement joins TRBV5-4 to TRBJ1-5; D not certain. In germline, CDR1 is SGHNT, CDR2 YYREEE (reference sequence). The CDR3 spans 13 residues. V was clipped by 3 bases and J by 6 bases, with 10 bases between them.

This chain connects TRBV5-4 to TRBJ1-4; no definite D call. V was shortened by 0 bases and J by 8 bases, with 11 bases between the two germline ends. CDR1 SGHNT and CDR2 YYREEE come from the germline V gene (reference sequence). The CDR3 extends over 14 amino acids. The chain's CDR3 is CASSLDGRSEKLFF. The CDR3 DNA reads TGTGCCAGCAGCTTGGATGGCCGGAGCGAAAAACTGTTTTTT.

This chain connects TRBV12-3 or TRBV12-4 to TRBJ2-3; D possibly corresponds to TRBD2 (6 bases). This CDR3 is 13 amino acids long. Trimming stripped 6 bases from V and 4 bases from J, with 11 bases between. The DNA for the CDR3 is TGTGCCAGCAGCACGACTAGAGCAGATACGCAGTATTTT. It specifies CASSTTRADTQYF.

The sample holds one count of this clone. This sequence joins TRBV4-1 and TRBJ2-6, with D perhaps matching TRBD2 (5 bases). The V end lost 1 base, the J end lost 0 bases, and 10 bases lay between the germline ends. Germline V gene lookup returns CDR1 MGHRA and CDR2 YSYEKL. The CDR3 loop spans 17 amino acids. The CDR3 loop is CASSQAEGVSGANVLTF. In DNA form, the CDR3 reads TGCGCCAGCAGCCAAGCTGAGGGAGTCTCTGGGGCCAACGTCCTGACTTTC.

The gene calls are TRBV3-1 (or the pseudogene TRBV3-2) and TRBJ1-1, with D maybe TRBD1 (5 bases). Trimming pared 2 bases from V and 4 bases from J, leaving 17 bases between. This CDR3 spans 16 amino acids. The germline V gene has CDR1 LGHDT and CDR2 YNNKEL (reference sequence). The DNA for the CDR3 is TGTGCCAGCAGCCAATGGAACAGCAGGGCTGGCACTGAAGCTTTCTTT. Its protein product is CASSQWNSRAGTEAFF.

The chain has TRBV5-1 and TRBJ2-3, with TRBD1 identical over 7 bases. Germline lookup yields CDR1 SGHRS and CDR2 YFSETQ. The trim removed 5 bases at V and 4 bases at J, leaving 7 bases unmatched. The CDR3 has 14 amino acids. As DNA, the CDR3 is TGCGCCAGCAGTCTTTCGGACAGGTCAGATACGCAGTATTTT. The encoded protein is CASSLSDRSDTQYF.

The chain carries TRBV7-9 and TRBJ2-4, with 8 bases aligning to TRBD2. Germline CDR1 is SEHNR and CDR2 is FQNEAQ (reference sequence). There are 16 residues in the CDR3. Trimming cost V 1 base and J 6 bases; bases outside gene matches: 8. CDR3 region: CASSLDPAGDVNIQYF. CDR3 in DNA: TGTGCCAGCAGCTTAGACCCAGCGGGAGATGTAAACATTCAGTACTTC.

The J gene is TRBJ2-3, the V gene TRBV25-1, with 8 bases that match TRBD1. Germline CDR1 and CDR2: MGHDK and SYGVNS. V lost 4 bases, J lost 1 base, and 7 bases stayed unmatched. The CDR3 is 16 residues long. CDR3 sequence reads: CASSVLGQGRTDTQYF. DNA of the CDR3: TGTGCCAGCAGTGTCCTAGGACAGGGACGCACAGATACGCAGTATTTT. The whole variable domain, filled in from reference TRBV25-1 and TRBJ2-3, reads EADIYQTPRYLVIGTGKKITLECSQTMGHDKMYWYQQDPGMELHLIHYSYGVNSTEKGDLSSESTVSRIRTEHFPLTLESARPSHTSQYLCASSVLGQGRTDTQYFGPGTRLTVL.

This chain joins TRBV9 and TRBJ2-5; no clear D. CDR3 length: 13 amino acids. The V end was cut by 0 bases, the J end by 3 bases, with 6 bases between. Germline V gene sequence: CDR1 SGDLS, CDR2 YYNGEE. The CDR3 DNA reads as TGTGCCAGCAGCGTAGGCGGTAAAGAGACCCAGTACTTC. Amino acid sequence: CASSVGGKETQYF.

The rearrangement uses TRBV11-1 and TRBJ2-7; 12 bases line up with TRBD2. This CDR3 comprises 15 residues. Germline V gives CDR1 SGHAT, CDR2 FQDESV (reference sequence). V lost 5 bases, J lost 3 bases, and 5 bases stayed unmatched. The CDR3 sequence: CASSEGLAGLYEQYF. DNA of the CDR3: TGTGCCAGCAGCGAGGGACTAGCGGGTCTCTACGAGCAGTACTTC. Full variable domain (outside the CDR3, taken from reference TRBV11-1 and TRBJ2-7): EAEVAQSPRYKITEKSQAVAFWCDPISGHATLYWYRQILGQGPELLVQFQDESVVDDSQLPKDRFSAERLKGVDSTLKIQPAELGDSAMYLCASSEGLAGLYEQYFGPGTRLTVT.

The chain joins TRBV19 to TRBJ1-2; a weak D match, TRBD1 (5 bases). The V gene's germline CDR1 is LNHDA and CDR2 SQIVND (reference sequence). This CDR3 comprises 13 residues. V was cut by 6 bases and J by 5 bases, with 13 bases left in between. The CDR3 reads CASSPGVEYGYTF. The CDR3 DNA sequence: TGTGCCAGTAGCCCGGGGGTCGAATATGGCTACACCTTC.

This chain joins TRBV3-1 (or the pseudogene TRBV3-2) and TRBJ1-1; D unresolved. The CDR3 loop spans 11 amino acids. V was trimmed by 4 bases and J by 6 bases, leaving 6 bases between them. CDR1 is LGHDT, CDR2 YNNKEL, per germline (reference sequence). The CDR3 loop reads CASSLVSEAFF. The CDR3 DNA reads TGTGCCAGCAGCCTTGTCTCTGAAGCTTTCTTT.

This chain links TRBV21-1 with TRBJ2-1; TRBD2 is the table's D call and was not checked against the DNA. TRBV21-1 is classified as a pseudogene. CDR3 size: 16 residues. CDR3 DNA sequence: TGTGCCAGCAGCAAAGATAGTCGGAGCTCCTACAATGAGCAGTTCTTC. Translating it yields CASSKDSRSSYNEQFF.

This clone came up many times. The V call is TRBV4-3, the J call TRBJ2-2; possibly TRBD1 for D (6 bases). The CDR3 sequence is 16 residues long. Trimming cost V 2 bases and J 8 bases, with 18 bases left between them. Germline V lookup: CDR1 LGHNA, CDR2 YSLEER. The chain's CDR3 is CASSQSRDISTGELFF. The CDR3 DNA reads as TGCGCCAGCAGCCAAAGCCGGGACATTAGTACTGGGGAGCTGTTTTTT.

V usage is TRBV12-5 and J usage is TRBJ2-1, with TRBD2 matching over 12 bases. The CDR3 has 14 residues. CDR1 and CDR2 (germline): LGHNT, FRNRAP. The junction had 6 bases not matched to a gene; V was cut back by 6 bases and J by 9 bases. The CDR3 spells CASGPGLAGSEQFF. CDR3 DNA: TGTGCTAGTGGCCCCGGACTAGCGGGAAGTGAGCAGTTCTTC.

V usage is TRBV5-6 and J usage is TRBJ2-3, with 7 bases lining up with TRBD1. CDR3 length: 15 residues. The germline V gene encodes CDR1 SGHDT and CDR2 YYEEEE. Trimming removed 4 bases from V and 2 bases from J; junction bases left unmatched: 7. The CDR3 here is CASSPGQLVTDTQYF. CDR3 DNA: TGTGCCAGCAGCCCGGGACAGCTCGTCACAGATACGCAGTATTTT.

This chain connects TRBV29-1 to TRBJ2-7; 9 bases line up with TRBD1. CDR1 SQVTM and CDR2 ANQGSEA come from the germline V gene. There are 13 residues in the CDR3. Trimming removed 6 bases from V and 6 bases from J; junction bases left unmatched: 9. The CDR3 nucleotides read TGCAGCGTGACGGGACAGGGTGTCCCCGAGCAGTACTTC. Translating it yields CSVTGQGVPEQYF.

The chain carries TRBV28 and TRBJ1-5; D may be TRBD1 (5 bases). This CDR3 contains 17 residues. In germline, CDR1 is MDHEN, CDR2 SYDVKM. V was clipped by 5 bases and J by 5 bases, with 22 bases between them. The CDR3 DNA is TGTGCCAGCAGTCCCACGCCGTCAGCAGGGCGCTATCAGCCCCAGCATTTT. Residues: CASSPTPSAGRYQPQHF.

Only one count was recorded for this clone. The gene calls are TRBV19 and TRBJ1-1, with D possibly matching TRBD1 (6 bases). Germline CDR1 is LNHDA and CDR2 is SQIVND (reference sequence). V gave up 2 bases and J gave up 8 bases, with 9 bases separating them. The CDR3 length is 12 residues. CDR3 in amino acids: CASSILGQEAFF. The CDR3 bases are TGTGCCAGTAGTATACTCGGACAGGAAGCTTTCTTT. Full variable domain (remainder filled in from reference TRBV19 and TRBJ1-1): DGGITQSPKYLFRKEGQNVTLSCEQNLNHDAMYWYRQDPGQGLRLIYYSQIVNDFQKGDIAEGYSVSREKKESFPLTVTSAQKNPTAFYLCASSILGQEAFFGQGTRLTVV.

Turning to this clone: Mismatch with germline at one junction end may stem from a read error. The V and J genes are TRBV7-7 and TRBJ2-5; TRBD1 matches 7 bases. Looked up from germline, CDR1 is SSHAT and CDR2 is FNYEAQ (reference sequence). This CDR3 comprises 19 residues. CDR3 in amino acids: CASSSSHPGQRTWGQTQYF. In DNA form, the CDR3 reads TGTGCTAGCAGCTCCTCCCATCCGGGACAGAGGACGTGGGGACAGACCCAGTACTTC.